This T cell receptor beta chain was identified in a study of T cells in Graves' hyperthyroidism and ophthalmopathy. This clonotype appeared many times. The antigen is unknown. Findings and limits, study-wide: The majority of expanded thyroid clonotypes above 0.001 also appeared in blood.

The CDR3 runs to 14 residues. From germline, CDR1 is DFQATT and CDR2 SNEGSKA (reference sequence). The V and J ends lost 4 bases and 7 bases, in that order; junction bases with no gene match: 9. TCR beta CDR3 regions were amplified from RNA. A first-round RT-PCR of the TCR CDR3 used the HTBI primer set. Each CDR3 protein gets one entry after TCRdb re-called the multiplex PCR reads with MiXCR. The table lists a few hundred thousand distinct CDR3 sequences, about 18% of them singletons. Duration under 3 months, a NOSPECS grade of at least 4, and a Clinical Activity Score of at least 3 characterized the ophthalmopathy patients. Researchers barred patients who had uncontrolled infection, other autoimmune disease, pregnancy or lactation.

The sequence was collected from a man aged 18 to 30 with Graves' ophthalmopathy. The genes are TRBV20-1 and TRBJ2-1; the match to TRBD2 covers 8 bases. The sequenced sample was blood. The CDR3 here is CSANHGASGNEQFF. The CDR3 bases are TGCAGTGCTAACCACGGGGCTAGCGGGAATGAGCAGTTCTTC.